This T cell receptor (beta chain) appears in the sequencing data of a study of cytomegalovirus exposure and HLA in healthy donors. Whole-study results and caveats: In an earlier analysis, productive rearrangement rates for most beta V segments clustered near 87% or 30%. Most TCR sequences proved rare, with some public TCRs found in many donors.

Germline V CDR1 and CDR2: MGHRA, YSYEKL. Trimming took 1 base from V and 7 from J; bases not matched to a gene: 9. The CDR3 is made up of 16 amino acids. About this clone: What it recognizes is unknown.

This PCR relied on a set of 60 Vbeta primers and 13 Jbeta primers. Profiling relied on immunoSEQ multiplex PCR, and the TCRdb table lists in-frame clones only, not all of them. Its listing shows roughly 84,000 clones. V gene TRBV4-1 combines with J gene TRBJ1-4; 7 bases align to TRBD1. Material: PBMCs. The receptor's source is a man between 50 and 59 years old in good health and CMV-seronegative. CDR3 residues: CASSQALKGAREKLFF. DNA of the CDR3: TGCGCCAGCAGCCAAGCTCTAAAGGGGGCGCGTGAAAAACTGTTTTTT.